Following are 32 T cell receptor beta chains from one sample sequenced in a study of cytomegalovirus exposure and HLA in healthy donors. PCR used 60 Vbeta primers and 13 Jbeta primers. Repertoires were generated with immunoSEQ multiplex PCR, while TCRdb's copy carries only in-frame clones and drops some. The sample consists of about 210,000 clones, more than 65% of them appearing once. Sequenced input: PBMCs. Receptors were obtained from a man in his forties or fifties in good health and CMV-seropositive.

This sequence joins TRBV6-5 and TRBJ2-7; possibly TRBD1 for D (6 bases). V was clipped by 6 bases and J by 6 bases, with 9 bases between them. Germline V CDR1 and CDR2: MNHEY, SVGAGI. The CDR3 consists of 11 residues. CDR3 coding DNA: TGTGCCAGCAGCTCGACAGGCGAGCAGTACTTC. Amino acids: CASSSTGEQYF.

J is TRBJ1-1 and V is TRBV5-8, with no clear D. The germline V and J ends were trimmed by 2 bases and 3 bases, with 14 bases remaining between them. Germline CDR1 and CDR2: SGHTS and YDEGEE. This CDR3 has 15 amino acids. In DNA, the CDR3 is TGTGCCAGCAGCTTTTCTACTCGCTCGGACACTGAAGCTTTCTTT. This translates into CASSFSTRSDTEAFF.

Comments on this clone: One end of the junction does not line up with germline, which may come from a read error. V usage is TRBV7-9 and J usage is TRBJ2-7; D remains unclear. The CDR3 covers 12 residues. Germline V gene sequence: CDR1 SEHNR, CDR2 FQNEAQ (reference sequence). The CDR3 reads CSSSLVFYEQYF. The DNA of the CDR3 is TGTTCCAGCAGCTTAGTCTTCTACGAGCAGTACTTC.

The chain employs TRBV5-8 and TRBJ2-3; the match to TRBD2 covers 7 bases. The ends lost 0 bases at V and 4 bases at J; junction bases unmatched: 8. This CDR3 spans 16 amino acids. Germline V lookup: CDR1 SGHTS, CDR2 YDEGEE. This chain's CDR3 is CASSLDPAGVADTQYF. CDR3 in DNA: TGTGCCAGCAGCTTGGACCCTGCGGGAGTAGCAGATACGCAGTATTTT.

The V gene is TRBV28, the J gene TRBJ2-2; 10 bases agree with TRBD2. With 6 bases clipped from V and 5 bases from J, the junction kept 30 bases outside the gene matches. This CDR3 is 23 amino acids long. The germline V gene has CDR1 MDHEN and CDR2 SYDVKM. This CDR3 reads CASSRRSTKPRSKREGQTGELFF. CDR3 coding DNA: TGTGCCAGCAGCCGTAGGAGTACTAAACCTCGAAGTAAGCGGGAGGGCCAAACCGGGGAGCTGTTTTTT.

CDR3: CASSINDRSFGNTIYF. The CDR3 region has the DNA TGTGCCAGCAGCATAAACGACAGGTCCTTCGGAAACACCATATATTTT. V is TRBV7-2 and J is TRBJ1-3; D may be TRBD1 (6 bases). CDR3 length: 16 residues. Germline V gene data show CDR1 as SGHTA and CDR2 as FQGNSA. V was cut by 5 bases and J by 4 bases, with 18 bases left in between.

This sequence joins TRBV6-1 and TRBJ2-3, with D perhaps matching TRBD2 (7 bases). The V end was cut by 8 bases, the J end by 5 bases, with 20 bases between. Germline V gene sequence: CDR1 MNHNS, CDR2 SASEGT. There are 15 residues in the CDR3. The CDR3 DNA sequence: TGTGCCAGCGCCCTAGGCGGGGGCCGGAAAGATACGCAGTATTTT. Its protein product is CASALGGGRKDTQYF.

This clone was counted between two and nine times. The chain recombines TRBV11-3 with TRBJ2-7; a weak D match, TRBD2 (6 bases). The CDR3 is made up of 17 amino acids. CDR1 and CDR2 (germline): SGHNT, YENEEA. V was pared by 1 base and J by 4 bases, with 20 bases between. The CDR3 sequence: CASSLVGPREGRYEQYF. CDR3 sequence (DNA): TGTGCCAGCAGCTTAGTTGGCCCCCGTGAAGGGAGGTACGAGCAGTACTTC. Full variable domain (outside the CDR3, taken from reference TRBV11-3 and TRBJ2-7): EAGVVQSPRYKIIEKKQPVAFWCNPISGHNTLYWYLQNLGQGPELLIRYENEEAVDDSQLPKDRFSAERLKGVDSTLKIQPAELGDSAVYLCASSLVGPREGRYEQYFGPGTRLTVT.

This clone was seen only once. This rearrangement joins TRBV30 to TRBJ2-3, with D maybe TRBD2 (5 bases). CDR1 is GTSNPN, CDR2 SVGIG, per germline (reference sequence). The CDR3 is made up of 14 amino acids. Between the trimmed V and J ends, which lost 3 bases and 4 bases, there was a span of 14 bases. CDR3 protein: CAWSSDLRADTQYF. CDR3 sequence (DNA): TGTGCCTGGAGCTCGGACCTGAGGGCAGATACGCAGTATTTT.

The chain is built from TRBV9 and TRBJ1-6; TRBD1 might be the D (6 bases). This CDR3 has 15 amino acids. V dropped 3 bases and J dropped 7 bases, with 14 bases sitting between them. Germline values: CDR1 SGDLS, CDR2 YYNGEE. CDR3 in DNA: TGTGCCAGCAGCGCACAGGGCGAAGGGAATTCACCCCTCCACTTT. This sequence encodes CASSAQGEGNSPLHF.

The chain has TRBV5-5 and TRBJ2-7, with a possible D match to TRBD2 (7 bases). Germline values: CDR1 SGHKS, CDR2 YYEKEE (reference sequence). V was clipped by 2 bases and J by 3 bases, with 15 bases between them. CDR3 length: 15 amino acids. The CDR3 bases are TGTGCCAGCAGCTTAGGGGGAGGGCCGAACTACGAGCAGTACTTC. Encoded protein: CASSLGGGPNYEQYF. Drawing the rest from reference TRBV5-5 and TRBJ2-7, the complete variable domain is DAGVTQSPTHLIKTRGQQVTLRCSPISGHKSVSWYQQVLGQGPQFIFQYYEKEERGRGNFPDRFSARQFPNYSSELNVNALLLGDSALYLCASSLGGGPNYEQYFGPGTRLTVT.

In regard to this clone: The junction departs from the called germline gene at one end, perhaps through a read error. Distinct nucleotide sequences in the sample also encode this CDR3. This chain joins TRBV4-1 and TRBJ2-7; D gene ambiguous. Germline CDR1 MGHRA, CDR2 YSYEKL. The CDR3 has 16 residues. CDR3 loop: CASSQEPVSEPAKQYF. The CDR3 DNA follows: TGTGCCAGCAGCCAAGAGCCCGTCAGCGAGCCCGCCAAGCAGTACTTC.

Here the CDR3 reads CANQFGTGKTDTQYF. The CDR3 DNA reads as TGCGCCAACCAGTTCGGGACAGGGAAGACAGATACGCAGTATTTT. V usage is TRBV23-1 and J usage is TRBJ2-3; 9 bases line up with TRBD1. TRBV23-1 is given ORF status, its function remaining uncertain. The CDR3 has 15 residues. V dropped 10 bases and J dropped 3; count of bases not matched to a gene: 11.

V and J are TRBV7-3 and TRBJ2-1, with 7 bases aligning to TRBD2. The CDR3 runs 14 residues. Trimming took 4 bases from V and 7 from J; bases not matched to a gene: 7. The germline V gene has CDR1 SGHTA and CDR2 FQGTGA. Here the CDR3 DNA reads TGTGCCAGCAGCTGGGGAGGGGCAGATAATGAGCAGTTCTTC. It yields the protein CASSWGGADNEQFF.

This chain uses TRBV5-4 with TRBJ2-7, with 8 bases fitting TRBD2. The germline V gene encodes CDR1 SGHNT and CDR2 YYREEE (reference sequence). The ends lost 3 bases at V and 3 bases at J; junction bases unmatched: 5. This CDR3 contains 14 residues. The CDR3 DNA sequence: TGTGCCAGCAGCTCGGGAGGGGGTAGCTACGAGCAGTACTTC. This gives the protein CASSSGGGSYEQYF.

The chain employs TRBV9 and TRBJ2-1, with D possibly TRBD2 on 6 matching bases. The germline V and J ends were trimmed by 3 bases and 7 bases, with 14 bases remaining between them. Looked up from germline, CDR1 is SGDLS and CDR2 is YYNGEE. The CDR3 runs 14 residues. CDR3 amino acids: CASSASGRNNEQFF. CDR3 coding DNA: TGTGCCAGCAGCGCTTCCGGGAGAAATAATGAGCAGTTCTTC.

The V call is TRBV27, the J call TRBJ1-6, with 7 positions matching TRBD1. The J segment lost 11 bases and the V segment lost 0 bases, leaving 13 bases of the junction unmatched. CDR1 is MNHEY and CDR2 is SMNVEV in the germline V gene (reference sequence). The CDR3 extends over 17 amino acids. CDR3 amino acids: CASSLSHETGTVTPLHF. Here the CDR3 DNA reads TGTGCCAGCAGTTTATCCCACGAGACAGGGACGGTTACACCCCTCCACTTT.

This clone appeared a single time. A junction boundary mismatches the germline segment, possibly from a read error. The CDR3 reads CASSSTSGTSGSF. CDR3 bases: TGTGCCAGCAGCTCTACCTCCGGGACTAGCGGGAGTTTT. The V gene is TRBV7-2, the J gene TRBJ2-3, with 14 bases lining up with TRBD2. The CDR3 runs to 13 residues. Germline V lookup: CDR1 SGHTA, CDR2 FQGNSA.

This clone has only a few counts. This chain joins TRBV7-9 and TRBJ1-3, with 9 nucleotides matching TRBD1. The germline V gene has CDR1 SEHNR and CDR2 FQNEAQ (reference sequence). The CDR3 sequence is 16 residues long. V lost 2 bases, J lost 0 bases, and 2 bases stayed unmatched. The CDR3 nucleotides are TGTGCCAGCAGCTTATGGGGACAGGGCTCTGGAAACACCATATATTTT. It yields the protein CASSLWGQGSGNTIYF.

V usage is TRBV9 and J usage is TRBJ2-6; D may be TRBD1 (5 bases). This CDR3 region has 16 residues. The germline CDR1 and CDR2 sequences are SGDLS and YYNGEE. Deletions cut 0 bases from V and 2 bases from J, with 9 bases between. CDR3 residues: CASSVGLGPGANVLTF. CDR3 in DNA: TGTGCCAGCAGCGTAGGTCTGGGGCCTGGGGCCAACGTCCTGACTTTC.

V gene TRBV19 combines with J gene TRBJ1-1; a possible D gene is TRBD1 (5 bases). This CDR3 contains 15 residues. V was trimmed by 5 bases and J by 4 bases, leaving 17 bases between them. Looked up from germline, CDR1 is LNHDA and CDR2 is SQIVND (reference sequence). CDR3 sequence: CASSPTGTGGTEAFF. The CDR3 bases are TGTGCCAGTAGTCCAACAGGAACGGGGGGCACTGAAGCTTTCTTT.

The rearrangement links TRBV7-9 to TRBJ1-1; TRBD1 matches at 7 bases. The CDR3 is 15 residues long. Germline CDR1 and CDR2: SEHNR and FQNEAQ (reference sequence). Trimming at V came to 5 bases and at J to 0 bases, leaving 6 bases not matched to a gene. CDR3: CASSLGQAMNTEAFF. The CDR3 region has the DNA TGTGCCAGCAGCCTAGGACAGGCGATGAACACTGAAGCTTTCTTT.

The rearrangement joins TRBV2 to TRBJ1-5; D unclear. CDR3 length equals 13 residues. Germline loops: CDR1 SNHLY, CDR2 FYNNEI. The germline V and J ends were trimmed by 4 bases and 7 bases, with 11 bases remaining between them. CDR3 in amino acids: CASSVGSPQPQHF. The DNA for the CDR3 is TGTGCCAGCAGTGTTGGCAGTCCCCAGCCCCAGCATTTT.

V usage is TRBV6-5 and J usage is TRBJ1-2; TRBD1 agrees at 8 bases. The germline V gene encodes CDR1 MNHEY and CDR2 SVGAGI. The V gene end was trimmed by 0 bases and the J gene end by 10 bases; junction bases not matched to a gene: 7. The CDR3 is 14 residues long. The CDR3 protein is CASSYSQGAGVYTF. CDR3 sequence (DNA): TGTGCCAGCAGTTACTCGCAGGGGGCTGGAGTCTACACCTTC.

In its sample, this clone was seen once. CDR3 amino acids: CASSVGGGLAVAEQFF. CDR3 nucleotides: TGTGCCAGCAGCGTTGGGGGGGGACTAGCGGTTGCTGAGCAGTTCTTC. V is TRBV9 and J is TRBJ2-1, with 11 bases fitting TRBD2. CDR3 length equals 16 residues. V lost 2 bases and J lost 9; bases outside the gene matches: 10. Germline assignment: CDR1 SGDLS and CDR2 YYNGEE.

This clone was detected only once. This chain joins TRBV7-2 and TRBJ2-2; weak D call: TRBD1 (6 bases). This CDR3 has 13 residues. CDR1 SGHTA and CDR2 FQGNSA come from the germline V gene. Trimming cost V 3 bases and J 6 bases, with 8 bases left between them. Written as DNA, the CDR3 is TGTGCCAGCAGCTTTCAGGGGTCCGGGGAGCTGTTTTTT. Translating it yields CASSFQGSGELFF.

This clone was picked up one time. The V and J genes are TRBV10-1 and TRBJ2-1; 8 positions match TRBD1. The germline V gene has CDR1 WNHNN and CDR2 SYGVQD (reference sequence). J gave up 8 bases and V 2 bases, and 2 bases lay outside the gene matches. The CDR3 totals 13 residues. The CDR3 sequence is CASSEPGGDEQFF. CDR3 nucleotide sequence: TGCGCCAGCAGTGAGCCAGGGGGCGATGAGCAGTTCTTC.

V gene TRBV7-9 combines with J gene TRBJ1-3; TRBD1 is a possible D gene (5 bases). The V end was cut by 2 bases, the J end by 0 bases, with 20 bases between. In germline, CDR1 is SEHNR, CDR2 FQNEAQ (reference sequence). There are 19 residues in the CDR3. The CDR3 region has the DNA TGTGCCAGCAGCTTATTCGTCGACAGCCAGGGTTTCTCTGGAAACACCATATATTTT. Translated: CASSLFVDSQGFSGNTIYF.

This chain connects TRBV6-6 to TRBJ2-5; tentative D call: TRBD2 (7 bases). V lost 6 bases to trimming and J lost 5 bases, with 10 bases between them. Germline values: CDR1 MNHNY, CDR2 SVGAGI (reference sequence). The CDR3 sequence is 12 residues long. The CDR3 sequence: CASRRGGETQYF. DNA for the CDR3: TGTGCCAGCAGGAGGGGGGGGGAGACCCAGTACTTC.

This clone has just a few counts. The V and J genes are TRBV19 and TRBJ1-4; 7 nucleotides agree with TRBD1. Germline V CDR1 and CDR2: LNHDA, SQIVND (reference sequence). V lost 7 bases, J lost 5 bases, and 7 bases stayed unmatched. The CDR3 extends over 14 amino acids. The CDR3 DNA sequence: TGTGCCAGTAAGGGTGCAGGGGGGAATGAAAAACTGTTTTTT. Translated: CASKGAGGNEKLFF.

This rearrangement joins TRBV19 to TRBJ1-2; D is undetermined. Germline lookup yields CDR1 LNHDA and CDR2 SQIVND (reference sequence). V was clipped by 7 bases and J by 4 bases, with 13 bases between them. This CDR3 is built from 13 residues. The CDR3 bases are TGTGCCAGTACTTGGAGGGAGGGCTATGGCTACACCTTC. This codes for CASTWREGYGYTF. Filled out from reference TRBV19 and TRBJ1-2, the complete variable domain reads DGGITQSPKYLFRKEGQNVTLSCEQNLNHDAMYWYRQDPGQGLRLIYYSQIVNDFQKGDIAEGYSVSREKKESFPLTVTSAQKNPTAFYLCASTWREGYGYTFGSGTRLTVV.

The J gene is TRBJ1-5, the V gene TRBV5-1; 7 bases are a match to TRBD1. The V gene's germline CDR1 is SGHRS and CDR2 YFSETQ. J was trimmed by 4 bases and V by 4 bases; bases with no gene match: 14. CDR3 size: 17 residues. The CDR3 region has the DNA TGCGCCAGCAGCCGACCCCCCGGGACAGCTTTTAATCAGCCCCAGCATTTT. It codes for CASSRPPGTAFNQPQHF.